This T cell receptor beta chain came from a study of shared clonotypes between healthy human individuals. Sequencing used immunoSEQ multiplex PCR; TCRdb keeps in-frame clones, though not all of them. The sample consists of millions of clones, less than 95% of them appearing once. CDR3 size: 16 residues. Trimming cost V 3 bases and J 0 bases; bases outside gene matches: 8. The germline gives CDR1 SGHRS, CDR2 YFSETQ. CD45RO-negative, CCR7-positively selected cells formed the naive CD8 fraction, excluding terminally differentiated effector memory CD45RA+ cells. Recent acute infections and vaccinations were absent in the healthy HIV-negative adult donors.

V and J are TRBV5-1 and TRBJ1-1; 7 nucleotides match TRBD1. The specimen sequenced was naive CD8+ T cells sorted from blood. The receptor was isolated from a man aged 18 to 35 in good health. The CDR3: CASSSTSGQLNTEAFF. The DNA for the CDR3 is TGCGCCAGCAGCTCCACCTCGGGACAGCTGAACACTGAAGCTTTCTTT.